This note documents a single T cell receptor beta chain sequence. Its antigen is currently unknown. This sample was included in a study of T cell responses to AZD1222 COVID-19 vaccine. The repertoire was sequenced with immunoSEQ multiplex PCR; TCRdb's copy has only in-frame clones and lacks some. The table includes approximately 60,000 clones, 84% detected once. Study-wide points: White British donors predominated, females outnumbered males, and clonal diversity was possibly underestimated.

CDR1 is SQVTM, CDR2 ANQGSEA, per germline. V lost 7 bases and J 0 bases, leaving 4 bases between the germline ends. The CDR3 is made up of 11 amino acids. The TCR originated in an adult in good health. The rearrangement joins TRBV29-1 to TRBJ1-3; D unclear. The sequencing used peripheral blood, collected on day 0 of AZD1222 vaccination. CDR3 protein: CSASSGNTIYF. CDR3 in DNA: TGCAGCGCCAGCTCTGGAAACACCATATATTTT.